The entry that follows covers one T cell receptor beta chain sequence. This sample stems from a study of blood T cell repertoires in COVID-19. Turning to the study itself: There were acute and convalescent COVID-19 samples, and they came from the United States, Italy and Spain. Nucleic acid was either cDNA or gDNA, and it came from T cells, B-cell-depleted T cells, or PBMCs.

Per the authors' pipeline: For nucleated cells, counts were estimated from reference gene primer amplification. Repertoires were generated with immunoSEQ multiplex PCR, while TCRdb's copy carries only in-frame clones and drops some. V, J and clone size derive from that table, while D and trimming were established from the DNA sequence. The sample records about 240,000 clones, about 84% being singletons. With 3 bases clipped from V and 0 bases from J, the junction kept 0 bases outside the gene matches. CDR1 SGHDT and CDR2 YYEEEE come from the germline V gene. The CDR3 consists of 14 residues. This TCR was sampled from an elderly man with acute or convalescent COVID-19. This chain links TRBV5-6 with TRBJ1-3; TRBD1 matches 7 bases. Sequenced material: peripheral blood. CDR3 nucleotide sequence: TGTGCCAGCAGCTGGACAGGCTCTGGAAACACCATATATTTT. It codes for CASSWTGSGNTIYF.